The T cell receptor (beta chain) under discussion was sequenced for a study of post-analysis software for immune sequencing data. Researchers reported that TCR beta cDNA libraries carried unique molecular identifiers. Via MiXCR, TCRdb re-called the PCR reads, giving one row per CDR3 protein. The repertoire has around 440,000 distinct CDR3 sequences, less than 45% of them found once; the top ten carry about 12%. The sample consisted of blood. The receptor was derived from a girl between 10 and 17 years old with multiple sclerosis.

As DNA, the CDR3 is TGTGCCAGCAGTTATGATTCGGTTCTTGAGCAGTTCTTC. It translates to CASSYDSVLEQFF. The V and J genes are TRBV6-5 and TRBJ2-1; D remains ambiguous. The germline gives CDR1 MNHEY, CDR2 SVGAGI. The CDR3 contains 13 residues. The V and J ends lost 3 bases and 9 bases respectively, with 12 bases between them.